This section outlines one T cell receptor beta chain sequence together with its context. This receptor's antigen is unknown. It has no much larger one-base neighbor in the sample; base qualities were not kept. TCRbeta CDR3 regions were amplified from genomic DNA by means of the immunoSEQ Assay, a bias-controlled multiplex PCR. Per the original workflow: The number of nucleated cells in each sample was estimated from the amplification of reference gene primers within the assay. To quantify the absolute abundance of each unique TCRbeta CDR3 rearrangement, sequence reads were collapsed and filtered. For each sample, productive Simpson clonality was calculated by taking the square root of Simpson's diversity index across productive rearrangements. The table comes from immuneACCESS by way of TCRdb, which keeps in-frame sequences with V and J called. Part of the clones is missing from these tables; in studies checked, under half for an unresolved V gene and the rest for unknown reasons. The V and J calls and clone size come from that table; D and trimming were worked out from the DNA. The sample contains hundreds of thousands of clones, roughly 90% of them found a single time. Of the sample, roughly 2.6% is held by the ten largest clones.

Participants in the prospective study were aged roughly 18 to 89 years, lived in over 20 United States geographic areas, and enrolled through a virtual design. Cohort assignment in the prospective study relied on participant-reported clinical history from a screening survey and a study questionnaire. For ImmuneRACE Cohort 3, a participant was defined as recovered based on two consecutive negative NP/OP PCR tests, clearance by a healthcare professional, or resolution of symptoms. Each participant in the prospective study had whole blood, serum and a nasopharyngeal or oropharyngeal swab collected by mobile phlebotomists. Additional blood draws and questionnaires over an approximately 2-month period could optionally be provided by prospective study participants. Prospective study blood samples were shipped either frozen or at room temperature before DNA extraction. The source of the sample is a study of blood T cell repertoires in COVID-19 (dated by TCRdb to the early 2020s). The study in broad terms: Samples from collaborators originated in the United States, Italy and Spain and spanned both the acute and convalescent phases of COVID-19. The material from the prospective study consisted of cDNA or gDNA derived from T cells, B-cell-depleted T cells, or PBMCs. The dataset comprised deeply sampled blood TCRbeta repertoires from subjects exposed to, actively infected with, or recovered from COVID-19. The repertoires were released in a freely available public database intended as a resource for research on the immune response to SARS-CoV-2. The samples were drawn from the first 160 participants of the ongoing ImmuneRACE study and from more than 1,000 subjects provided by 6 global collaborators. Nearly every sample came with metadata listing a de-identified subject ID, COVID-19 status, age in years and sex. Where HLA class I and class II types were available, the types were taken from metadata supplied by the sample provider, not from assay-based typing. Paper-wide results and their limitations: The quantity of clinical and demographic metadata differed by source and by participant and was supplied without curation.

The sample comprised PBMCs or T cells enriched from blood (not recorded which). This clonotype was obtained from a man aged 60 to 69 who had recovered from COVID-19.

The nucleotide sequence is TGCGCCAGCAGCAGGGGGACAGGGGAATCATACGAGCAGTACTTC. Translated, this is CASSRGTGESYEQYF. Recombination linked TRBV5-1 to TRBJ2-7; a stretch of 10 junction bases matches TRBD1. Unmatched junction bases come to 8, with V trimmed by 4 bases and J by 4 bases. Counted from cysteine to phenylalanine, this CDR3 has 15 amino acids. The read is trimmed to its CDR3 DNA, 45 bases read in frame from base 1. The germline V gene encodes CDR1 SGHRS and CDR2 YFSETQ.